This T cell receptor beta chain was profiled in a study of cytomegalovirus exposure and HLA in healthy donors. General observations from the study: Using the classifier, cytomegalovirus status was reportedly diagnosed with high specificity and sensitivity.

Per the germline V gene, CDR1 is SGHNT and CDR2 is YYREEE (reference sequence). There are 14 residues in the CDR3. The ends lost 4 bases at V and 0 bases at J; junction bases unmatched: 3. Points on this clone: Its antigen is not known.

Sampled while nominally healthy, donors likely had unrecorded immune exposures. Both 60 Vbeta primers and 13 Jbeta primers went into the PCR. Clones were read by immunoSEQ multiplex PCR, and TCRdb kept only the in-frame ones, dropping some. The sample lists some 150,000 clones; around 68% were seen once. Sequenced: PBMCs. This chain joins TRBV5-4 and TRBJ2-7; 8 bases agree with TRBD1. This receptor was obtained from a man aged 25 to 40 in good health and CMV-seronegative. In DNA, the CDR3 is TGTGCCAGCAGCATAGGACAGGGCTCCTACGAGCAGTACTTC. It encodes CASSIGQGSYEQYF.